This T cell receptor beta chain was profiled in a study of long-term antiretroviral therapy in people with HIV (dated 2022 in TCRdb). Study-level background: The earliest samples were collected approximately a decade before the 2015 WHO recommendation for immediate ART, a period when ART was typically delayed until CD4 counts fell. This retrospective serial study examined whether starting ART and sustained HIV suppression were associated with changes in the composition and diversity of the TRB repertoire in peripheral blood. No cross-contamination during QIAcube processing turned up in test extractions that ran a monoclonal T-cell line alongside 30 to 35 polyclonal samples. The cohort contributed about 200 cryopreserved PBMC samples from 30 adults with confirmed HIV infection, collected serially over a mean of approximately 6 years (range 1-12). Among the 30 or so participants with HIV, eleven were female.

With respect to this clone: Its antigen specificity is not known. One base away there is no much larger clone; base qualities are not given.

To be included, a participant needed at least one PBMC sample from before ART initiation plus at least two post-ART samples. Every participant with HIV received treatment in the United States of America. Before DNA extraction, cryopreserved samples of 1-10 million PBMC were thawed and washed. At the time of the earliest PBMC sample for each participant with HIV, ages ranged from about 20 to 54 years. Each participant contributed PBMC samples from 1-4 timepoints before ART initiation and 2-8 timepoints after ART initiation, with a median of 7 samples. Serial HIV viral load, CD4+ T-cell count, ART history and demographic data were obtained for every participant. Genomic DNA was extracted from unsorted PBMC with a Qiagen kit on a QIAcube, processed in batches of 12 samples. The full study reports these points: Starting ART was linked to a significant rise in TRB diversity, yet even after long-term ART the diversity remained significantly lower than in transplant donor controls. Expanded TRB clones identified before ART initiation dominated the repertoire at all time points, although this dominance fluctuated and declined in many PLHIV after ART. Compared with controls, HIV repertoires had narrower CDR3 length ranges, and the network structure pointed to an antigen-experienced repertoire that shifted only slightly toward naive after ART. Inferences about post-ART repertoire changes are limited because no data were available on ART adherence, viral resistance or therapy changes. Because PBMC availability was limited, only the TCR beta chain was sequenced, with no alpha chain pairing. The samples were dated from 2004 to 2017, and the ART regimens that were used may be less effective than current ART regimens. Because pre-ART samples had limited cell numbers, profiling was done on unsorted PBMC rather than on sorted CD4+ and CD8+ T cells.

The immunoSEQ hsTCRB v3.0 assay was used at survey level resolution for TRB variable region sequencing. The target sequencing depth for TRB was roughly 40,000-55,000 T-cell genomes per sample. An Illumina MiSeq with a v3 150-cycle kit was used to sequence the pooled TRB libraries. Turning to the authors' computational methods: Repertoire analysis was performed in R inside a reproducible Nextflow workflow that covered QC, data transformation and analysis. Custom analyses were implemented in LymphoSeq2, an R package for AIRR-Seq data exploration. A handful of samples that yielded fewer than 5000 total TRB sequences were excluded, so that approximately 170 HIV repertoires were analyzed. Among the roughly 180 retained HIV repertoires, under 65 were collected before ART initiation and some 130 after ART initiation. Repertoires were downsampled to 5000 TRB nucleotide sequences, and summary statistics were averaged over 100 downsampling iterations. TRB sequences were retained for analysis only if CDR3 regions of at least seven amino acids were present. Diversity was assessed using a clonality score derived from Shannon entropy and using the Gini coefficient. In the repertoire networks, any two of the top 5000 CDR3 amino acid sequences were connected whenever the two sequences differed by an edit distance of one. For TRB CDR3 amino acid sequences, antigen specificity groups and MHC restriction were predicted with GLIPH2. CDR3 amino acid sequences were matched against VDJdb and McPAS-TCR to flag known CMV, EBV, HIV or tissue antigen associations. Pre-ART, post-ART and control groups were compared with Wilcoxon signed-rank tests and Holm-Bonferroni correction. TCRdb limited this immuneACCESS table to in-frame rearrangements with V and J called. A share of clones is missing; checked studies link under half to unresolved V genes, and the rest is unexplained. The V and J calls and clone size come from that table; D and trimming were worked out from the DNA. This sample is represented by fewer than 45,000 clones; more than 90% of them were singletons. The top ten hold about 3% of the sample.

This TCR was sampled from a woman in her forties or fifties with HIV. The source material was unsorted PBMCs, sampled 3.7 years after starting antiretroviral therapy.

The DNA sequence is TGTGCCAGCAGTCCCCTCGAGCGGAGACAGCCCCAGCATTTT. Its protein reads: CASSPLERRQPQHF. The receptor chain draws on TRBV6-6 and TRBJ1-5; the D gene is unclear. The CDR3 goes from the cysteine to the phenylalanine over 14 residues. Kept here is only the CDR3 DNA, which spans 42 bases and is read in frame from base 1. Deletion took 5 bases off V and 7 bases off J, with a span of 15 bases between the germline ends. The germline V gene (reference sequence) sets CDR1 to MNHNY and CDR2 to SVGAGI.